These 30 T cell receptor beta chains came from one sample sequenced in a study of blood T cell repertoires in COVID-19. Produced via immunoSEQ multiplex PCR; TCRdb's table is partial and in-frame only. The sample gives over 200,000 clones, more than 85% of which show up once; 1.9% is in the top ten. Sequencing was done on a sample of peripheral blood. All receptors come from a man aged 35-49 years with active or convalescent COVID-19.

This clone appeared once. This chain connects TRBV5-4 to TRBJ1-1; no reliable D call. This CDR3 spans 14 amino acids. Trimming removed 4 bases at V and 2 bases at J, with 12 bases between. CDR1 is SGHNT and CDR2 is YYREEE in the germline V gene (reference sequence). This CDR3 is CASSPGLHNTEAFF. CDR3 bases: TGTGCCAGCAGCCCTGGCTTACACAACACTGAAGCTTTCTTT.

The rearrangement joins TRBV24-1 to TRBJ2-3; D is ambiguous. CDR1 is KGHDR, CDR2 SFDVKD, per germline. The CDR3 is made up of 15 amino acids. The V and J ends lost 1 base and 0 bases respectively, with 7 bases between them. The DNA for the CDR3 is TGTGCCACCAGTGATTTCTCAACAAGCACAGATACGCAGTATTTT. It encodes CATSDFSTSTDTQYF.

The gene calls are TRBV19 and TRBJ1-2; tentatively, D is TRBD1 (5 bases). Trimming pared 6 bases from V and 4 bases from J, leaving 12 bases between. Germline CDR1 reads LNHDA; CDR2 reads SQIVND (reference sequence). The CDR3 spans 13 residues. CDR3 protein: CASSNGGVYGYTF. CDR3 sequence (DNA): TGTGCCAGTAGCAACGGGGGTGTCTATGGCTACACCTTC.

The V call is TRBV19, the J call TRBJ2-1, with 9 bases that match TRBD1. The junction had 10 bases not matched to a gene; V was cut back by 5 bases and J by 2 bases. The CDR3 is 17 residues long. Germline lookup yields CDR1 LNHDA and CDR2 SQIVND (reference sequence). For the CDR3, the DNA is TGTGCCAGTAGTCCGACCCGGGACAGGGTTACCTACAATGAGCAGTTCTTC. It is translated as CASSPTRDRVTYNEQFF.

V and J are TRBV9 and TRBJ2-2; D remains unclear. The germline V and J ends were trimmed by 7 bases and 5 bases, with 9 bases remaining between them. The length of the CDR3 is 12 residues. CDR1 is SGDLS and CDR2 is YYNGEE in the germline V gene. This chain's CDR3 is CASAPLTGELFF. CDR3 DNA sequence: TGTGCCAGCGCGCCGTTAACCGGGGAGCTGTTTTTT.

The chain uses TRBV25-1 and TRBJ2-7; TRBD2 agrees at 9 bases. CDR3 size: 15 residues. The junction had 9 bases not matched to a gene; V was cut back by 5 bases and J by 4 bases. The germline gives CDR1 MGHDK, CDR2 SYGVNS. The CDR3 DNA is TGTGCCAGCAGTCACGCGGGAGGGCCCCGTTACGAGCAGTACTTC. Translating gives CASSHAGGPRYEQYF.

J is TRBJ1-2 and V is TRBV5-1; 7 bases are a match to TRBD1. Germline CDR1 SGHRS, CDR2 YFSETQ. V lost 0 bases to trimming and J lost 6 bases; unmatched junction nucleotides: 8. This CDR3 contains 15 residues. CDR3 amino acids: CASSLAGEGGNGYTF. CDR3 DNA sequence: TGCGCCAGCAGCTTGGCCGGTGAAGGGGGCAATGGCTACACCTTC.

The rearrangement joins TRBV11-2 to TRBJ1-1; 8 bases match TRBD1. The CDR3 runs 14 residues. From germline, CDR1 is SGHAT and CDR2 FQNNGV. The V gene end was trimmed by 5 bases and the J gene end by 0 bases; junction bases not matched to a gene: 2. The CDR3 sequence: CASSRDRMNTEAFF. The CDR3 DNA sequence: TGTGCCAGCAGCCGGGACAGGATGAACACTGAAGCTTTCTTT.

The rearrangement links TRBV12-2 to TRBJ2-7; the tabulated D call, TRBD1, remains unverified against the DNA. TRBV12-2 is tagged as a pseudogene. The CDR3 loop spans 21 amino acids. The CDR3 protein is CASRLASGQETRFMSRGEQYF. Here the CDR3 DNA reads TGTGCAAGTCGCTTAGCGTCGGGACAAGAAACACGGTTTATGTCCCGGGGCGAGCAGTACTTC.

The V and J genes are TRBV11-3 and TRBJ1-1; D unclear. Per the germline V gene, CDR1 is SGHNT and CDR2 is YENEEA. This CDR3 is 14 amino acids long. V dropped 6 bases and J dropped 1 base, with 12 bases sitting between them. CDR3 residues: CASSPGPPNTEAFF. The CDR3 nucleotides read TGTGCCAGCAGTCCAGGTCCCCCGAACACTGAAGCTTTCTTT.

The chain links TRBV3-1 (or the pseudogene TRBV3-2) to TRBJ2-1; D may be TRBD2 (5 bases). The CDR3 is made up of 15 amino acids. Germline V CDR1 and CDR2: LGHDT, YNNKEL (reference sequence). Deletions cut 4 bases from V and 5 bases from J, with 15 bases between. This CDR3 is CASSPLGVGHNEQFF. DNA of the CDR3: TGTGCCAGCAGCCCACTCGGGGTCGGTCACAATGAGCAGTTCTTC.

The chain combines TRBV21-1 with TRBJ1-1; the DNA was not used to check the table's D call, TRBD1. TRBV21-1 is a recognized pseudogene. CDR3 size: 14 residues. CDR3 nucleotides: TGTGCCAGCAGGATGGGACAGGACAACACTGAAGCTTTCTTT. Protein: CASRMGQDNTEAFF.

The gene calls are TRBV7-9 and TRBJ2-7; D is uncertain. Per germline, CDR1 SEHNR and CDR2 FQNEAQ (reference sequence). Trimming shortened V by 2 bases and J by 6 bases, and 8 bases separated the two germline ends. CDR3 length: 12 residues. CDR3 bases: TGTGCCAGCAGCTTATTTAACTCCGAGCAGTACTTC. It yields the protein CASSLFNSEQYF.

The chain joins TRBV19 to TRBJ1-5, with 8 bases lining up with TRBD1. This CDR3 has 15 residues. Trimming cost V 4 bases and J 0 bases; bases outside gene matches: 2. Germline V gene data show CDR1 as LNHDA and CDR2 as SQIVND (reference sequence). The CDR3 here is CASSNGQGSNQPQHF. CDR3 DNA sequence: TGTGCCAGTAGTAATGGACAGGGTAGCAATCAGCCCCAGCATTTT.

The chain links TRBV9 to TRBJ2-7; D is perhaps TRBD2 (6 bases). Trimming left V 4 bases short and J 4 bases short, with 27 bases between. The CDR3 runs 18 residues. Germline values: CDR1 SGDLS, CDR2 YYNGEE. DNA of the CDR3: TGTGCCAGCAGCCCCCGGGGTGATGAGGTTAGCGGTTATTACGAGCAGTACTTC. It yields the protein CASSPRGDEVSGYYEQYF.

This rearrangement joins TRBV23-1 to TRBJ2-6; 11 bases are shared with TRBD1. TRBV23-1 counts as an open reading frame of uncertain function. There are 20 residues in the CDR3. V trimming: 6 bases; J trimming: 1 base; junction bases outside the gene matches: 14. In DNA, the CDR3 is TGCGCCAGCAGCCCCCCGGGACAGGGGGTGATCGTTTCTGGGGCCAACGTCCTGACTTTC. Encoded protein: CASSPPGQGVIVSGANVLTF.

The chain uses TRBV10-3 and TRBJ1-2, with a tentative D call TRBD1 (6 bases). The CDR3 is 11 residues long. V lost 8 bases, J lost 4 bases, and 8 bases lay in between. The germline V gene has CDR1 ENHRY and CDR2 SYGVKD. CDR3 residues: CAIVQGYGYTF. The CDR3 bases are TGTGCCATCGTACAGGGCTATGGCTACACCTTC.

This rearrangement joins TRBV2 to TRBJ2-1; TRBD2 might be the D (6 bases). The CDR3 contains 14 residues. The germline CDR1 and CDR2 sequences are SNHLY and FYNNEI. Trimming took 4 bases from V and 5 from J, leaving 12 bases between them. CDR3 amino acids: CASSVATGDNEQFF. In DNA form, the CDR3 reads TGTGCCAGCAGTGTTGCCACGGGGGACAATGAGCAGTTCTTC.

The J gene is TRBJ1-1, the V gene TRBV2; weak D call: TRBD1 (5 bases). V shed 8 bases and J shed 5 bases, with 15 bases lying between them. Germline V gene data show CDR1 as SNHLY and CDR2 as FYNNEI. The CDR3 is made up of 13 amino acids. The CDR3 spells CASGGYIGTEAFF. The CDR3 DNA reads as TGTGCCAGCGGGGGGTATATAGGGACTGAAGCTTTCTTT.

The rearrangement joins TRBV19 to TRBJ2-1, with 8 bases aligning to TRBD1. The CDR3 extends over 14 amino acids. V lost 5 bases to trimming and J lost 9 bases; unmatched junction nucleotides: 9. CDR1 and CDR2 (germline): LNHDA, SQIVND (reference sequence). The CDR3 loop is CASSGTGLPGEQFF. The CDR3 DNA reads TGTGCCAGTAGTGGGACAGGCCTCCCCGGTGAGCAGTTCTTC.

This clone was observed a single time. V and J are TRBV7-2 and TRBJ2-2, with D uncertain. Germline-derived CDR1 and CDR2 are SGHTA and FQGNSA. V was cut by 5 bases and J by 1 base, with 8 bases left in between. CDR3 length: 14 residues. CDR3 loop: CASSPQKNTGELFF. For the CDR3, the DNA is TGTGCCAGCAGCCCCCAGAAGAACACCGGGGAGCTGTTTTTT.

This clone showed up many times. The chain links TRBV7-8 to TRBJ1-2; weak D call: TRBD1 (5 bases). The ends were cut back, 1 base at V and 4 bases at J, with 13 bases in the middle. CDR3 size: 15 residues. Germline V gene lookup returns CDR1 SGHVS and CDR2 FQNEAQ. The CDR3 here is CASSLGAGPSYGYTF. The CDR3 nucleotides are TGTGCCAGCAGCTTAGGAGCAGGGCCATCCTATGGCTACACCTTC.

This clone was recorded a few times. V is TRBV5-4 and J is TRBJ1-3, with 10 bases fitting TRBD1. Per germline, CDR1 SGHNT and CDR2 YYREEE (reference sequence). This CDR3 comprises 17 residues. Trimming removed 5 bases from V and 0 bases from J; junction bases left unmatched: 8. The CDR3 loop is CASSSGTGANSGNTIYF. CDR3 DNA sequence: TGTGCCAGCAGTTCCGGGACAGGGGCCAACTCTGGAAACACCATATATTTT.

The V call is TRBV15, the J call TRBJ2-7; 9 positions match TRBD2. Looked up from germline, CDR1 is LNHNV and CDR2 is YYDKDF (reference sequence). This CDR3 region has 15 residues. Trimming took 0 bases from V and 2 from J; bases not matched to a gene: 2. CDR3 nucleotide sequence: TGTGCCACCAGCAGAGAGCGGGAGGGAACCTACGAGCAGTACTTC. Amino acid sequence: CATSREREGTYEQYF.

The chain is built from TRBV24-1 and TRBJ2-2; 8 positions match TRBD1. CDR1 KGHDR and CDR2 SFDVKD come from the germline V gene. The CDR3 spans 12 residues. With V trimmed by 8 bases and J by 6 bases, 1 base remained unmatched. The CDR3 is CATTGGSGELFF. Written as DNA, the CDR3 is TGTGCCACCACAGGGGGCTCCGGGGAGCTGTTTTTT.

The chain combines TRBV21-1 with TRBJ1-5; the table's D call, TRBD1, was not checked against the DNA. TRBV21-1 is described as a pseudogene. This CDR3 contains 13 residues. The CDR3 loop is CASRRQGNQPQHF. The CDR3, as DNA: TGTGCCAGCAGAAGACAGGGCAATCAGCCCCAGCATTTT.

This chain uses TRBV2 with TRBJ1-2, with 8 nucleotides matching TRBD1. This CDR3 comprises 13 residues. Trimming took 7 bases from V and 7 from J; bases not matched to a gene: 8. Germline V lookup: CDR1 SNHLY, CDR2 FYNNEI. The CDR3 spells CASIRTGPSGYTF. The CDR3 coding sequence is TGTGCCAGCATCCGGACAGGGCCCTCTGGCTACACCTTC. The variable domain in full, completed from reference TRBV2 and TRBJ1-2, reads EPEVTQTPSHQVTQMGQEVILRCVPISNHLYFYWYRQILGQKVEFLVSFYNNEISEKSEIFDDQFSVERPDGSNFTLKIRSTKLEDSAMYFCASIRTGPSGYTFGSGTRLTVV.

A note on this clone: At the DNA level, this CDR3 is encoded by other sequences in the same sample as well. The chain couples TRBV18 to TRBJ1-6; perhaps TRBD1 as D (6 bases). The CDR3 is made up of 14 amino acids. The V end was cut by 3 bases, the J end by 5 bases, with 8 bases between. The germline gives CDR1 KGHSH, CDR2 LQKENI. The CDR3 nucleotides are TGTGCCAGCTCACCCACAGGGAATAATTCACCCCTCCACTTT. Translating it yields CASSPTGNNSPLHF.

V usage is TRBV3-1 (or the pseudogene TRBV3-2) and J usage is TRBJ1-5, with D maybe TRBD1 (6 bases). V was shortened by 4 bases and J by 6 bases, with 16 bases between the two germline ends. Germline V CDR1 and CDR2: LGHDT, YNNKEL (reference sequence). There are 15 residues in the CDR3. The CDR3 DNA is TGTGCCAGCAGCCCCGGGAGGGGGGTCGTTCAGCCCCAGCATTTT. Residues: CASSPGRGVVQPQHF.

This clone occurred once. V gene TRBV5-1 combines with J gene TRBJ2-5, with 11 bases lining up with TRBD1. This CDR3 is 16 amino acids long. The junction had 6 bases not matched to a gene; V was cut back by 4 bases and J by 1 base. Germline V gene lookup returns CDR1 SGHRS and CDR2 YFSETQ. CDR3 residues: CASSLGQGVLQETQYF. CDR3 DNA: TGCGCCAGCAGCCTGGGACAGGGGGTACTCCAAGAGACCCAGTACTTC. The complete variable domain, with remaining parts taken from reference TRBV5-1 and TRBJ2-5, reads KAGVTQTPRYLIKTRGQQVTLSCSPISGHRSVSWYQQTPGQGLQFLFEYFSETQRNKGNFPGRFSGRQFSNSRSEMNVSTLELGDSALYLCASSLGQGVLQETQYFGPGTRLLVL.